The T cell receptor (beta chain) described here comes from a study of blood T cell repertoires in COVID-19 (dated by TCRdb to about 2020). Describing the broader study: Samples covering the acute and convalescent phases of COVID-19 were provided by collaborators in the United States, Italy and Spain. The material from the prospective study consisted of cDNA or gDNA derived from T cells, B-cell-depleted T cells, or PBMCs. Subjects who had been exposed to COVID-19, were actively infected with it, or had recovered from it provided the deeply sampled blood TCRbeta repertoires that made up the dataset. The repertoires were made available in a free public database intended to serve as a resource for research on the immune response to SARS-CoV-2. The samples were drawn from the first 160 participants of the ongoing ImmuneRACE study and from some 1,300 subjects provided by 6 global collaborators. The sample metadata nearly always contained a de-identified subject ID, COVID-19 status, age in years and sex. Where HLA class I and class II types were available, the types were taken from metadata supplied by the sample provider, not from assay-based typing.

In Seattle, one collaborating source enrolled patients while the infection was active and tracked those patients longitudinally over the course of disease. Each collaborating institution followed its own protocols to collect whole blood in K2EDTA tubes. For TCRbeta analysis, collaborator samples were shipped as frozen whole blood, as isolated PBMCs, or as DNA extracted from either sample type. The paper as a whole reports these results and caveats: The quantity of clinical and demographic metadata differed by source and by participant and was supplied without curation.

The immunoSEQ Assay, a bias-controlled multiplex PCR, was used to amplify TCRbeta CDR3 regions from genomic DNA. Per the authors' processing: Within the assay, amplification of reference gene primers was used to estimate how many nucleated cells each sample contained. Sequence reads were collapsed and filtered to measure the absolute abundance of every unique TCRbeta CDR3 rearrangement. For each sample, productive Simpson clonality was calculated by taking the square root of Simpson's diversity index across productive rearrangements. TCRdb retrieved this table from immuneACCESS and kept in-frame rearrangements only. Not all clones are present; in checked studies, unresolved V genes account for under half, and no reason is known for the remainder. V and J calls and clone size are given by that table; D and trimming were obtained from the DNA. This sample has 200,000 to 250,000 clones in its table, and approximately 85% of those were observed once. The ten largest clones capture 5.2% of the sample.

Including the terminal cysteine and phenylalanine, the CDR3 comprises 15 residues. Kept here is only the CDR3 DNA, which spans 45 bases and is read in frame from base 1. The germline V end is reduced by 4 bases and the J end by 5 bases; junction bases left unmatched: 9. Taken from the germline V gene, the CDR1 and CDR2 loops are MNHEY and SVGAGI. A remark on this clone: No cognate antigen has been identified for it. Qualities for individual bases were not recorded, and no much larger clone is one base off.

Sequencing was carried out using peripheral blood. In this chain, TRBV6-5 is recombined with TRBJ2-5; the junction holds 8 bases that match TRBD1. The sequence derives from a woman aged 70-85 years with COVID-19, enrolled during active disease. The nucleotide sequence reads as follows: TGTGCCAGCAGTTTACTACTGACAGGGGCGGAGACCCAGTACTTC. Translated, this is CASSLLLTGAETQYF.